A single sample is the source of the 17 T cell receptor beta chains below, sequenced in a study of blood T cell repertoires in COVID-19. The assay was immunoSEQ multiplex PCR, and TCRdb's table has in-frame clones only and misses some. The sample lists approximately 250,000 clones; approximately 90% were seen once. Sequenced sample: PBMCs or T cells enriched from blood (not recorded which). Receptor source: a woman aged 25 to 39 with acute COVID-19.

The chain's CDR3 is CASADSSQNNQPQHF. In DNA form, the CDR3 reads TGTGCCAGTGCTGACTCTTCCCAAAACAATCAGCCCCAGCATTTT. The chain combines TRBV19 with TRBJ1-5, with unresolved D. The CDR3 sequence is 15 residues long. The V gene lost 8 bases and the J gene lost 3 bases, with 17 bases spanning the gap. CDR1 LNHDA and CDR2 SQIVND come from the germline V gene (reference sequence).

The CDR3 protein is CASRGGFDTQYF. CDR3 in DNA: TGTGCCAGTAGAGGGGGTTTTGATACGCAGTATTTT. The chain recombines TRBV19 with TRBJ2-3, with a possible D match to TRBD1 (6 bases). From germline, CDR1 is LNHDA and CDR2 SQIVND (reference sequence). Between the trimmed V and J ends, which lost 6 bases and 6 bases, there was a span of 10 bases. This CDR3 is 12 amino acids long.

The chain employs TRBV7-2 and TRBJ1-3; maybe TRBD1 (6 bases). The V end was cut by 4 bases, the J end by 0 bases, with 10 bases between. Looked up from germline, CDR1 is SGHTA and CDR2 is FQGNSA. This CDR3 is built from 15 residues. The CDR3 region is CASSSTGNSGNTIYF. The CDR3 bases are TGTGCCAGCAGCTCGACAGGAAACTCTGGAAACACCATATATTTT.

The CDR3 bases are TGTGCCAGCAGCTACAGGGAGACGGTAGCCTACGAGCAGTACTTC. Amino acids: CASSYRETVAYEQYF. The chain links TRBV7-9 to TRBJ2-7, with D possibly matching TRBD1 (6 bases). Germline CDR1 reads SEHNR; CDR2 reads FQNEAQ (reference sequence). CDR3 length: 15 residues. Trimming cost V 4 bases and J 2 bases, with 15 bases left between them.

The chain has TRBV4-1 and TRBJ1-1; maybe TRBD1 (5 bases). This CDR3 is built from 16 residues. Germline CDR1 and CDR2: MGHRA and YSYEKL. V lost 0 bases and J lost 4, with 15 bases in between. The CDR3 DNA reads TGCGCCAGCAGCCAAGAAACGCGGGGGTTGTCCACTGAAGCTTTCTTT. Residues: CASSQETRGLSTEAFF.

Comment on this clone: Other DNA sequences in this specimen translate into the identical CDR3. The genes are TRBV30 and TRBJ1-2; 7 nucleotides match TRBD1. The V gene's germline CDR1 is GTSNPN and CDR2 SVGIG (reference sequence). CDR3 length: 14 residues. Germline trimming cut 3 bases from V and 3 bases from J; bases unmatched to any gene: 7. Written as DNA, the CDR3 is TGTGCCTGGAGCGCGCGACAGGGTTACTATGGCTACACCTTC. It specifies CAWSARQGYYGYTF.

J is TRBJ2-2 and V is TRBV29-1; D not resolved. The germline gives CDR1 SQVTM, CDR2 ANQGSEA. Deletions cut 3 bases from V and 6 bases from J, with 11 bases between. CDR3 length: 13 residues. The CDR3 DNA reads TGCAGCGTTGAGGTAGCCCCCGCCGGGGAGCTGTTTTTT. As protein: CSVEVAPAGELFF.

The V gene is TRBV2, the J gene TRBJ2-2; no clear D. Trimming took 10 bases from V and 2 from J, leaving 17 bases between them. Germline CDR1 is SNHLY and CDR2 is FYNNEI. CDR3 length: 15 amino acids. The CDR3 DNA reads as TGTGCCACCCCTCAGAAGGCTAGAAACACCGGGGAGCTGTTTTTT. This codes for CATPQKARNTGELFF.

The genes are TRBV4-2 and TRBJ2-7, with D possibly being TRBD1 (5 bases). The CDR3 extends over 16 amino acids. V lost 1 base, J lost 4 bases, and 17 bases lay in between. Germline lookup yields CDR1 LGHNA and CDR2 YNFKEQ. The CDR3 loop reads CASSQVQGQGLYEQYF. The CDR3 nucleotides read TGTGCCAGCAGCCAAGTACAAGGGCAGGGCCTGTACGAGCAGTACTTC.

This rearrangement joins TRBV7-3 to TRBJ2-2; 12 positions agree with TRBD1. Unmatched junction bases numbered 12, after V lost 1 base and J lost 6 bases. This CDR3 has 19 residues. Germline lookup yields CDR1 SGHTA and CDR2 FQGTGA. The CDR3 nucleotides are TGTGCCAGCAGCTTAAGAGGTCTTTCGGGACAGGGGGCATCCGGGGAGCTGTTTTTT. Translated, it gives CASSLRGLSGQGASGELFF.

V and J are TRBV21-1 and TRBJ1-5; TRBD1 was called by the table and not checked on the DNA. TRBV21-1 is assigned pseudogene status. The CDR3 runs to 16 residues. CDR3 residues: CASSTRSKTDNQPQHF. The CDR3 bases are TGTGCCAGCAGCACAAGAAGTAAGACAGATAATCAGCCCCAGCATTTT.

The chain has TRBV30 and TRBJ1-6; D possibly corresponds to TRBD1 (6 bases). Trimming cost V 4 bases and J 5 bases, with 12 bases left between them. The CDR3 is made up of 14 amino acids. Germline V gene sequence: CDR1 GTSNPN, CDR2 SVGIG (reference sequence). DNA of the CDR3: TGTGCCTGGAACCTACAGGGTGATAATTCACCCCTCCACTTT. It yields the protein CAWNLQGDNSPLHF.

The chain carries TRBV5-1 and TRBJ2-2; tentative D call: TRBD1 (6 bases). V gave up 4 bases and J gave up 6 bases, with 13 bases separating them. This CDR3 spans 14 amino acids. In germline, CDR1 is SGHRS, CDR2 YFSETQ. In DNA, the CDR3 is TGCGCCAGCAGCCCAACAGGGTCCCCCGGGGAGCTGTTTTTT. Its translation is CASSPTGSPGELFF.

The rearrangement uses TRBV27 and TRBJ2-7, with D perhaps matching TRBD2 (6 bases). Looked up from germline, CDR1 is MNHEY and CDR2 is SMNVEV (reference sequence). The CDR3 is made up of 14 amino acids. Trimming shortened V by 6 bases and J by 2 bases, and 14 bases separated the two germline ends. For the CDR3, the DNA is TGTGCCAGCAGCTCCGGTTCGGGGGCCTACGAGCAGTACTTC. Its protein product is CASSSGSGAYEQYF.

Note on this clone: The same CDR3 arises from other DNA sequences in this sample as well. The chain is built from TRBV28 and TRBJ1-1, with D unclear. Trimming left V 3 bases short and J 4 bases short, with 9 bases between. The CDR3 covers 13 residues. Germline CDR1 and CDR2: MDHEN and SYDVKM. CDR3 amino acids: CASSLAGGTEAFF. The CDR3 DNA is TGTGCCAGCAGTTTGGCGGGTGGCACTGAAGCTTTCTTT.

The rearrangement uses TRBV28 and TRBJ2-3, with TRBD2 identical over 7 bases. The germline CDR1 and CDR2 sequences are MDHEN and SYDVKM. The CDR3 length is 15 residues. The V gene end was trimmed by 4 bases and the J gene end by 5 bases; junction bases not matched to a gene: 9. The DNA for the CDR3 is TGTGCCAGCAGTTCCGCGGGGGAGGCTCAAGATACGCAGTATTTT. Its translation: CASSSAGEAQDTQYF.

The CDR3 loop reads CASSLSAGLTGELFF. CDR3 in DNA: TGTGCCAGCAGTTTATCTGCAGGCTTAACCGGGGAGCTGTTTTTT. The rearrangement links TRBV27 to TRBJ2-2; D not resolved. The CDR3 is made up of 15 amino acids. V was pared by 0 bases and J by 5 bases, with 10 bases between. Germline V gives CDR1 MNHEY, CDR2 SMNVEV (reference sequence).